This T cell receptor (beta chain) was observed in a study of T cell responses to AZD1222 COVID-19 vaccine. Overall study results and limits: Only a handful of AZD1222 recipients were seropositive at baseline. CD4 TCRs linked to vaccination spanned spike, dominating at 160-218 and 743-854.

CDR3 length equals 15 residues. Germline CDR1 MNHEY, CDR2 SVGEGT. V trimming: 2 bases; J trimming: 4 bases; junction bases outside the gene matches: 2. With regard to this clone: Its antigen remains unknown.

Sequencing used immunoSEQ multiplex PCR; TCRdb keeps in-frame clones, though not all of them. Here the sample spans approximately 100,000 clones, around 87% being singletons. This specimen was peripheral blood, taken 28 days after the second AZD1222 dose. This TCR was sampled from an adult who received the AZD1222 COVID-19 vaccine. The chain couples TRBV6-2 or TRBV6-3 to TRBJ2-1, with 10 bases lining up with TRBD2. DNA of the CDR3: TGTGCCAGCAGTTACGTAGCGGGGGGATACAATGAGCAGTTCTTC. Encoded protein: CASSYVAGGYNEQFF.